The source of this T cell receptor (beta chain) is a study of CD8+CD57+ T cells in acquired aplastic anemia. Overall study: Quantities of DNA derived from sorted CD4+ and CD8+ cells averaged 3.2 ug. Findings of the study overall: A significant difference in CD8+ Simpson's diversity between patients and controls was not found.

V lost 7 bases to trimming and J lost 5 bases, with 18 bases between them. Germline CDR1 and CDR2: SGDLS and YYNGEE. This CDR3 comprises 14 residues. Genomic DNA templated the TCR beta VDJ and CDR3 profiling. TCRdb fed the reads into MiXCR, producing one record per CDR3 protein. The data show 150,000 to 200,000 distinct CDR3 sequences, 45% to 50% seen once. This clonotype was seen a handful of times. Its cognate antigen is unknown. Being one base from a much bigger clone, this may be a read error. An expansion of CD8+CD57+ cells by flow cytometry had been shown in patients chosen for sequencing. Severe acquired aplastic anemia affected all patients.

The clonotype comes from a human donor with aplastic anemia. What was sequenced was sorted CD4+, CD8+, or CD8+CD57+ T cells (not recorded which) from PBMCs. The chain links TRBV9 to TRBJ1-1; D call uncertain. The CDR3 sequence: CASAPSGGSTEAFF. In DNA, the CDR3 is TGTGCCAGCGCCCCCTCTGGAGGGTCAACTGAAGCTTTCTTT.